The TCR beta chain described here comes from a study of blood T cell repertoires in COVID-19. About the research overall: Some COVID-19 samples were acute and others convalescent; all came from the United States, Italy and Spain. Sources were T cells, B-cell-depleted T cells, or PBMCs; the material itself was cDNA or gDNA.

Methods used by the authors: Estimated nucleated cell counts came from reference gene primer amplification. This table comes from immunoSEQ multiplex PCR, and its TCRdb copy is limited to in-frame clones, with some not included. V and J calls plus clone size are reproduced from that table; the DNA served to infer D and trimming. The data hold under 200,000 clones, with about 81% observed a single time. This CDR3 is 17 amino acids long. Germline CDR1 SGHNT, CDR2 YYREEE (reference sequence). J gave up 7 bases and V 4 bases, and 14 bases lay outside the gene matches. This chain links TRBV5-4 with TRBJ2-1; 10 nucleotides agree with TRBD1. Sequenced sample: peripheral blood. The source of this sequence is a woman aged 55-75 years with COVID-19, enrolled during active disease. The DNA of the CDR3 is TGTGCCAGCAGCCCGAGACAGGGGGCCTCCCCTCGGAATGAGCAGTTCTTC. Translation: CASSPRQGASPRNEQFF.